In its sample, the clone carrying this T cell receptor (beta chain) was seen many times. Its matching antigen is unknown. The record originates from a study of human T cells and chemical hapten exposure. Study background: Minor volume differences among pooled libraries chiefly drove per-sample TCR yield variation. The study, taken as a whole, reports: Among TCRs, those above 1 in 1000 frequency were unaffected by DPC sensitization.

Before extraction, the whole blood was not fractionated, and total RNA was taken from it. The library tagged each cDNA molecule with unique molecular identifiers. TCRdb reprocessed the reads with MiXCR, giving one entry per CDR3 protein. The profile shows around 120,000 distinct CDR3 sequences, over 6.5% of them singletons. The CDR3 length is 13 residues. CDR1 is SQVTM and CDR2 is ANQGSEA in the germline V gene. The rearrangement uses TRBV29-1 and TRBJ2-7, with D possibly TRBD1 on 6 matching bases. Input material: whole blood. The receptor was derived from a human donor in good health. Some clones in this sample may be carry-over from other donors' samples. CDR3 protein: CSASAGDTYEQYF. CDR3 bases: TGCAGTGCTTCGGCAGGGGACACCTACGAGCAGTACTTC.